These 28 T cell receptor beta chains were sequenced from one sample in a study of CD8 T cells in ankylosing spondylitis (dated by TCRdb to the late 2010s). Libraries were built with 5' RACE. The data were produced on an Illumina HiSeq 2500. TCRdb ran its own pipeline on the public reads, namely fastp trimming at Q25 and MiXCR clone calling, and kept in-frame beta chains. Duplicate CDR3 protein sequences are folded into a single record with the most common DNA and genes. The sample yields approximately 140,000 distinct CDR3 sequences; roughly 8% were counted once. The top ten clonotypes cover roughly 7.2% of the sample. Sequencing input: synovial fluid, either unsorted or a sorted T cell fraction (not recorded which). Source of these receptors: a male donor with ankylosing spondylitis.

This clonotype was counted ten times or more. The V call is TRBV7-2, the J call TRBJ1-5; D remains ambiguous. The CDR3 runs to 15 residues. V lost 1 base to trimming and J lost 1 base, with 8 bases between them. Germline lookup yields CDR1 SGHTA and CDR2 FQGNSA. The CDR3 region is CASSLVVVSNQPQHF. The CDR3 nucleotides read TGTGCCAGCAGCTTAGTGGTTGTGAGCAATCAGCCCCAGCATTTT.

In this sample, this clonotype turned up a few times. The rearrangement uses TRBV20-1 and TRBJ2-2; no clear D. Germline loops: CDR1 DFQATT, CDR2 SNEGSKA (reference sequence). V gave up 3 bases and J gave up 4 bases, with 6 bases separating them. The CDR3 consists of 12 residues. The CDR3 nucleotides read TGCAGTGCTAGCTACTTCACCGGGGAGCTGTTTTTT. It translates to CSASYFTGELFF.

This clonotype was counted many times. The V call is TRBV24-1, the J call TRBJ2-3, with a possible D match to TRBD1 (6 bases). The CDR3 length is 14 residues. Germline lookup yields CDR1 KGHDR and CDR2 SFDVKD. V lost 4 bases and J 3 bases, leaving 10 bases between the germline ends. The CDR3 DNA reads as TGTGCCACCAGTGACACAGGGATGACAGATACGCAGTATTTT. Protein sequence: CATSDTGMTDTQYF.

This clonotype showed up many times. The genes are TRBV29-1 and TRBJ2-3; TRBD1 aligns across 11 bases. Germline V CDR1 and CDR2: SQVTM, ANQGSEA. J was trimmed by 6 bases and V by 7 bases; bases with no gene match: 9. This CDR3 spans 14 amino acids. The CDR3 DNA reads TGCAGCGGGACCAGGGACAGGGGGTCGGATACGCAGTATTTT. Its protein is CSGTRDRGSDTQYF.

This chain links TRBV2 with TRBJ2-4, with D unclear. The CDR3 has 16 residues. The germline V gene encodes CDR1 SNHLY and CDR2 FYNNEI. Trimming pared 3 bases from V and 0 bases from J, leaving 12 bases between. The CDR3 spells CASSELDGLAKNIQYF. The CDR3 region has the DNA TGTGCCAGCAGTGAGTTGGACGGATTAGCCAAAAACATTCAGTACTTC.

The table lists this clonotype with a few counts. At one end, the junction sequence differs from germline, possibly due to a read error. The J gene is TRBJ2-7, the V gene TRBV18, with D unresolved. The CDR3 runs to 14 residues. From germline, CDR1 is KGHSH and CDR2 LQKENI. The DNA of the CDR3 is TGTGCCAGCTCACCTTCCGAACCCACCATCCTGACTTCCTTC. Amino acids: CASSPSEPTILTSF.

The chain is built from TRBV27 and TRBJ1-5, with D possibly matching TRBD1 (5 bases). Trimming stripped 1 base from V and 5 bases from J, with 9 bases between. Germline CDR1 MNHEY, CDR2 SMNVEV (reference sequence). CDR3 size: 14 residues. DNA for the CDR3: TGTGCCAGCAGTTTATTGGCAGGGTATCAGCCCCAGCATTTT. It specifies CASSLLAGYQPQHF.

The V gene is TRBV5-1, the J gene TRBJ2-6, with D maybe TRBD1 (5 bases). The ends were cut back, 2 bases at V and 1 base at J, with 7 bases in the middle. The CDR3 runs 15 residues. Germline CDR1 reads SGHRS; CDR2 reads YFSETQ. The CDR3 DNA reads as TGCGCCAGCAGCTTTCAGGGATCTGGGGCCAACGTCCTGACTTTC. Its protein is CASSFQGSGANVLTF.

This clonotype has more than one count but fewer than ten. The chain couples TRBV4-3 to TRBJ2-1; D is unclear. CDR1 and CDR2 (germline): LGHNA, YSLEER. Trimming removed 1 base from V and 2 bases from J, with 9 bases in between. The CDR3 extends over 15 amino acids. The DNA for the CDR3 is TGCGCCAGCAGCCAAGTACCAGTAACCTACAATGAGCAGTTCTTC. It is translated as CASSQVPVTYNEQFF.

The chain employs TRBV10-3 and TRBJ2-2, with 9 bases matching TRBD2. With V trimmed by 5 bases and J by 6 bases, 10 bases remained unmatched. Germline CDR1 reads ENHRY; CDR2 reads SYGVKD. The CDR3 extends over 16 amino acids. The CDR3 DNA follows: TGTGCCATCAGTCAATCCGGCGGGGGGGTGGCCGGGGAGCTGTTTTTT. This codes for CAISQSGGGVAGELFF.

Here the CDR3 DNA reads TGTGCCACCAGTGAACCTGACGGTTCGGGCGCAGATACGCAGTATTTT. Its translation: CATSEPDGSGADTQYF. The chain recombines TRBV24-1 with TRBJ2-3; D is undetermined. The germline V gene encodes CDR1 KGHDR and CDR2 SFDVKD. The CDR3 extends over 16 amino acids. The V and J ends lost 4 bases and 4 bases respectively, with 17 bases between them.

The chain uses TRBV28 and TRBJ2-4, with D possibly matching TRBD2 (7 bases). The CDR3 has 13 residues. CDR1 is MDHEN and CDR2 is SYDVKM in the germline V gene. V gave up 9 bases and J gave up 4 bases, with 13 bases separating them. This CDR3 reads CASLRGGKNIQYF. Written as DNA, the CDR3 is TGTGCCAGTTTAAGGGGGGGAAAAAACATTCAGTACTTC.

This clonotype was picked up many times. V is TRBV7-2 and J is TRBJ2-1, with D tentatively TRBD1 (5 bases). V was pared by 2 bases and J by 8 bases, with 10 bases between. The V gene's germline CDR1 is SGHTA and CDR2 FQGNSA. CDR3 length: 13 residues. CDR3 protein: CASSLLMGHEQFF. The DNA of the CDR3 is TGTGCCAGCAGCTTATTGATGGGGCATGAGCAGTTCTTC. Combining the CDR3 with reference TRBV7-2 and TRBJ2-1 gives the whole variable domain GAGVSQSPSNKVTEKGKDVELRCDPISGHTALYWYRQSLGQGLEFLIYFQGNSAPDKSGLPSDRFSAERTGGSVSTLTIQRTQQEDSAVYLCASSLLMGHEQFFGPGTRLTVL.

This clonotype came up many times. The rearrangement joins TRBV10-3 to TRBJ2-3; D possibly corresponds to TRBD2 (6 bases). CDR1 ENHRY and CDR2 SYGVKD come from the germline V gene. The CDR3 spans 13 residues. Trimming stripped 8 bases from V and 4 bases from J, with 13 bases between. The CDR3 reads CAIGGSRADTQYF. For the CDR3, the DNA is TGTGCCATCGGAGGGTCCCGGGCAGATACGCAGTATTTT.

This clonotype was observed a few times. Compared with germline, one end of the junction differs, possibly owing to a read error. V and J are TRBV12-3 or TRBV12-4 and TRBJ1-3; D remains ambiguous. This CDR3 contains 14 residues. The CDR3 loop is CASSFTYSENTIYF. CDR3 coding DNA: TGTGCCAGCAGTTTTACATACTCTGAAAACACCATATATTTT.

The chain employs TRBV7-6 and TRBJ2-2; the D gene could be TRBD1 or TRBD2 (6 bases each). This CDR3 contains 15 residues. Germline CDR1 SGHVS, CDR2 FNYEAQ. The germline V and J ends were trimmed by 2 bases and 7 bases, with 14 bases remaining between them. The CDR3 nucleotides read TGTGCCAGCAGCTTATCACAGGGAGGCATCGGGGAGCTGTTTTTT. Its translation: CASSLSQGGIGELFF.

This clonotype showed up many times. The chain carries TRBV20-1 and TRBJ2-3; TRBD2 agrees at 7 bases. CDR3 length: 14 amino acids. In germline, CDR1 is DFQATT, CDR2 SNEGSKA (reference sequence). J gave up 4 bases and V 5 bases, and 9 bases lay outside the gene matches. This chain's CDR3 is CSALGGSGADTQYF. CDR3 in DNA: TGCAGTGCTCTGGGCGGGAGTGGGGCAGATACGCAGTATTTT.

The genes are TRBV20-1 and TRBJ2-2; tentative D call: TRBD2 (6 bases). This CDR3 is 15 amino acids long. From germline, CDR1 is DFQATT and CDR2 SNEGSKA (reference sequence). V dropped 2 bases and J dropped 6 bases, with 16 bases sitting between them. The DNA of the CDR3 is TGCAGTGCTAGAATTCTAACGGGAGATTCCGGGGAGCTGTTTTTT. Translated: CSARILTGDSGELFF.

This clonotype was recorded at least ten times. This chain connects TRBV7-2 to TRBJ2-5; no clear D gene. V was clipped by 1 base and J by 4 bases, with 7 bases between them. Germline V gene sequence: CDR1 SGHTA, CDR2 FQGNSA. The CDR3 has 13 amino acids. The CDR3 loop is CASSLDIVETQYF. CDR3 bases: TGTGCCAGCAGCTTAGATATAGTAGAGACCCAGTACTTC.

This clonotype has ten or more counts. This chain connects TRBV28 to TRBJ1-2; 12 bases are a match to TRBD1. CDR3 size: 14 residues. Per the germline V gene, CDR1 is MDHEN and CDR2 is SYDVKM. V shed 4 bases and J 7 bases; nucleotides not matched to a gene: 4. CDR3 in amino acids: CASSWGQGARGYTF. CDR3 sequence (DNA): TGTGCCAGCAGTTGGGGACAGGGGGCGCGTGGCTACACCTTC.

The CDR3 loop reads CASGRGETQYF. CDR3 coding DNA: TGTGCCAGCGGAAGAGGAGAGACCCAGTACTTC. J is TRBJ2-5 and V is TRBV27; D is undetermined. V dropped 8 bases and J dropped 4 bases, with 8 bases sitting between them. In germline, CDR1 is MNHEY, CDR2 SMNVEV (reference sequence). The CDR3 contains 11 residues.

This clonotype has at least ten counts. The chain combines TRBV6-5 with TRBJ1-5; possible D gene TRBD1, 5 bases. This CDR3 contains 13 residues. Germline CDR1 MNHEY, CDR2 SVGAGI. V was shortened by 2 bases and J by 7 bases, with 9 bases between the two germline ends. CDR3 DNA sequence: TGTGCCAGCAGTTACGGGGGTGGACAGCCCCAGCATTTT. Translated: CASSYGGGQPQHF.

In this sample, this clonotype turned up many times. The rearrangement joins TRBV25-1 to TRBJ1-6; D may be TRBD1 (5 bases). The V and J ends lost 4 bases and 11 bases respectively, with 18 bases between them. This CDR3 has 15 amino acids. The germline CDR1 and CDR2 sequences are MGHDK and SYGVNS. DNA of the CDR3: TGTGCCAGCAGTGTCACCGGGACTCTATTCGCACCCCTCCACTTT. It specifies CASSVTGTLFAPLHF.

This clonotype came up many times. The J gene is TRBJ2-7, the V gene TRBV28; 9 nucleotides match TRBD2. The V and J ends lost 6 bases and 5 bases, in that order; junction bases with no gene match: 8. This CDR3 has 14 amino acids. Germline assignment: CDR1 MDHEN and CDR2 SYDVKM. CDR3 in amino acids: CASSSGGLADEQYF. The CDR3 nucleotides read TGTGCCAGCAGCTCCGGGGGACTAGCTGACGAGCAGTACTTC.

Only a few counts were recorded for this clonotype. The genes are TRBV7-2 and TRBJ1-2, with 7 bases fitting TRBD1. Germline assignment: CDR1 SGHTA and CDR2 FQGNSA. Trimming cost V 5 bases and J 7 bases; bases outside gene matches: 16. There are 16 residues in the CDR3. The CDR3 DNA reads as TGTGCCAGCAGCCTTCTACTCCAGACAGGGTCGGGTGGCTACACCTTC. Residues: CASSLLLQTGSGGYTF.

The CDR3 DNA sequence: TGTGCCAGTTTTGGAGGGAACACTGAAGCTTTCTTT. Translation: CASFGGNTEAFF. The rearrangement joins TRBV6-5 to TRBJ1-1; no clear D. CDR1 and CDR2 (germline): MNHEY, SVGAGI. V lost 9 bases and J 1 base, leaving 9 bases between the germline ends. The CDR3 sequence is 12 residues long.

This clonotype was seen repeatedly, ten times or more. The rearrangement joins TRBV5-1 to TRBJ2-1; TRBD1 matches at 8 bases. This CDR3 is 16 amino acids long. Per the germline V gene, CDR1 is SGHRS and CDR2 is YFSETQ. The V and J ends lost 3 bases and 4 bases, in that order; junction bases with no gene match: 9. This chain's CDR3 is CASSSVTGTGYNEQFF. The CDR3, as DNA: TGCGCCAGCAGCTCGGTGACCGGGACAGGTTACAATGAGCAGTTCTTC.

For this clonotype: A much larger clone differs by one base, so this may be a read error. The chain carries TRBV4-1 and TRBJ2-1; perhaps TRBD2 as D (5 bases). The CDR3 runs to 17 residues. Trimming shortened V by 4 bases and J by 2 bases, and 18 bases separated the two germline ends. CDR1 MGHRA and CDR2 YSYEKL come from the germline V gene. The CDR3 protein is CASSRRYGGRTYNEQFF. DNA of the CDR3: TGCGCCAGCAGCCGCAGATATGGCGGGCGCACCTACAATGAGCAGTTCTTC.